Following are 21 T cell receptor beta chains from one sample sequenced in a study of T cell clusters in autoimmune cytopenias. TRB amplification used roughly 250 ng of peripheral blood genomic DNA. One tube held mixed TRB-A and TRB-B primer pools for touch-down PCR. TCRdb re-called the multiplex PCR reads and shows each CDR3 protein once, DNA omitted. The sample table includes 5,100 or so distinct CDR3 sequences. Sequencing was performed on peripheral blood. Every receptor here comes from a human donor with an autoimmune cytopenia or autoimmune hepatitis (not recorded which).

Considering frequency, this clonotype is medium-sized. The V and J genes are TRBV7-2 and TRBJ2-3; TCRdb outputs TRBD1, but without DNA this stays unchecked. Per germline, CDR1 SGHTA and CDR2 FQGNSA. The CDR3 has 16 residues. The CDR3 sequence: CASSLAGGISTDTQYF.

By frequency, this clonotype registers medium-sized. V gene TRBV12-3 or TRBV12-4 combines with J gene TRBJ2-6. The CDR3 length is 12 residues. The chain's CDR3 is CASSVRSNVLTF.

The rearrangement joins TRBV7-9 to TRBJ1-2; TCRdb proposes TRBD1, but this gene call is untestable without DNA. Germline V gene sequence: CDR1 SEHNR, CDR2 FQNEAQ (reference sequence). CDR3 length: 16 residues. The CDR3 spells CASSWGTGTGGNGYTF.

This clonotype is classed as medium-sized by frequency. The V gene is TRBV27, the J gene TRBJ2-1; TCRdb's D gene call, TRBD1, goes unchecked for lack of DNA. There are 16 residues in the CDR3. Germline values: CDR1 MNHEY, CDR2 SMNVEV (reference sequence). This CDR3 is CASSPETGAVLDEQFF.

This chain uses TRBV2 with TRBJ2-3; the D call from TCRdb, TRBD1, cannot be confirmed without DNA. In germline, CDR1 is SNHLY, CDR2 FYNNEI. The CDR3 consists of 16 residues. CDR3 region: CATPPRGGRDTDTQYF.

The chain uses TRBV6-1 and TRBJ1-1; the D call from TCRdb, TRBD1, cannot be confirmed without DNA. This CDR3 is built from 14 residues. CDR1 and CDR2 from the germline V gene are MNHNS and SASEGT. The CDR3: CASTDRGLNTEAFF.

This clonotype is labeled medium-sized based on frequency. The chain joins TRBV6-1 to TRBJ1-2; TCRdb designates TRBD1, a call that cannot be tested without DNA. The germline V gene encodes CDR1 MNHNS and CDR2 SASEGT. The CDR3 covers 14 residues. The CDR3 sequence is CASRPATGGYGYTF.

V and J are TRBV12-5 and TRBJ1-1. The length of the CDR3 is 12 residues. The germline gives CDR1 LGHNT, CDR2 FRNRAP. CDR3 amino acids: CAASLDYTEAFF.

The chain combines TRBV18 with TRBJ1-6; checking the TCRdb D call of TRBD1 is not possible without DNA. Germline V CDR1 and CDR2: KGHSH, LQKENI. This CDR3 is built from 15 residues. The CDR3 loop is CASSKETGSYSPLHF.

This clonotype registers medium-sized by frequency. The rearrangement joins TRBV12-3 or TRBV12-4 to TRBJ1-3; TCRdb proposes TRBD1, but this gene call is untestable without DNA. The CDR3 extends over 15 amino acids. CDR3 sequence reads: CASSPTGVAGKTIYF.

V gene TRBV28 combines with J gene TRBJ2-3; TCRdb's D call of TRBD2 is untestable without DNA. The CDR3 runs to 18 residues. Germline lookup yields CDR1 MDHEN and CDR2 SYDVKM. CDR3 residues: CASSTDLRLAGGTDTQYF.

This clonotype is called medium-sized (0.01 to 0.1%) based on its frequency. The CDR3 loop reads CASKPGTPDNSPLHF. The chain is built from TRBV6-5 and TRBJ1-6; TCRdb calls TRBD1, which cannot be checked without DNA. Germline assignment: CDR1 MNHEY and CDR2 SVGAGI. The CDR3 totals 15 residues.

This clonotype counts as medium-sized (0.01 to 0.1%) by frequency. V gene TRBV20-1 combines with J gene TRBJ1-1; TCRdb designates TRBD1, a call that cannot be tested without DNA. From germline, CDR1 is DFQATT and CDR2 SNEGSKA (reference sequence). The CDR3 extends over 14 amino acids. CDR3 loop: CSGRTGQWNTEAFF.

V usage is TRBV28 and J usage is TRBJ2-1; the D call of TRBD2 rests on TCRdb alone, since no DNA is present to check it. CDR3 length: 16 amino acids. Germline lookup yields CDR1 MDHEN and CDR2 SYDVKM. CDR3 in amino acids: CASRTTSGSSYNEQFF.

Its frequency marks this clonotype as medium-sized. J is TRBJ1-2 and V is TRBV6-1. Germline loops: CDR1 MNHNS, CDR2 SASEGT. This CDR3 region has 15 residues. The CDR3 loop reads CASSAGWTLNYGYTF.

This clonotype counts as medium-sized by frequency. This sequence joins TRBV7-2 and TRBJ1-6; TCRdb selects TRBD1, and the lack of DNA leaves this call unchecked. Germline V gene data show CDR1 as SGHTA and CDR2 as FQGNSA. The CDR3 contains 14 residues. The CDR3: CASSFWDRGSPLHF.

V usage is TRBV7-2 and J usage is TRBJ1-2; TCRdb's D call of TRBD1 is untestable without DNA. CDR1 is SGHTA and CDR2 is FQGNSA in the germline V gene. The CDR3 has 15 amino acids. The CDR3 reads CASSWGPGGGYGYTF. The full variable domain, with the rest looked up from reference TRBV7-2 and TRBJ1-2, is GAGVSQSPSNKVTEKGKDVELRCDPISGHTALYWYRQSLGQGLEFLIYFQGNSAPDKSGLPSDRFSAERTGGSVSTLTIQRTQQEDSAVYLCASSWGPGGGYGYTFGSGTRLTVV.

This chain links TRBV5-6 with TRBJ1-1; TCRdb reports TRBD1, a call that lacks DNA to check it against. The CDR3 has 14 amino acids. CDR1 and CDR2 from the germline V gene are SGHDT and YYEEEE. The CDR3 loop reads CASSRQGRNTEAFF.

This clonotype is identified as medium-sized from frequency. The chain recombines TRBV27 with TRBJ2-1; without DNA, the TCRdb call of TRBD2 cannot be checked. Germline V gene lookup returns CDR1 MNHEY and CDR2 SMNVEV (reference sequence). The CDR3 is 14 residues long. The CDR3 sequence is CASTGTSGALGQFF.

This clonotype is labeled medium-sized based on frequency. CDR3 loop: CSATLTGDATNEKLFF. The chain combines TRBV20-1 with TRBJ1-4; the TRBD1 assignment by TCRdb is unverifiable without DNA. CDR1 and CDR2 from the germline V gene are DFQATT and SNEGSKA (reference sequence). The CDR3 has 16 amino acids.

This clonotype counts as medium-sized by frequency. V is TRBV7-9 and J is TRBJ2-7. Germline V gene lookup returns CDR1 SEHNR and CDR2 FQNEAQ (reference sequence). The CDR3 contains 14 residues. CDR3 in amino acids: CASSLGHQAYEQYF.